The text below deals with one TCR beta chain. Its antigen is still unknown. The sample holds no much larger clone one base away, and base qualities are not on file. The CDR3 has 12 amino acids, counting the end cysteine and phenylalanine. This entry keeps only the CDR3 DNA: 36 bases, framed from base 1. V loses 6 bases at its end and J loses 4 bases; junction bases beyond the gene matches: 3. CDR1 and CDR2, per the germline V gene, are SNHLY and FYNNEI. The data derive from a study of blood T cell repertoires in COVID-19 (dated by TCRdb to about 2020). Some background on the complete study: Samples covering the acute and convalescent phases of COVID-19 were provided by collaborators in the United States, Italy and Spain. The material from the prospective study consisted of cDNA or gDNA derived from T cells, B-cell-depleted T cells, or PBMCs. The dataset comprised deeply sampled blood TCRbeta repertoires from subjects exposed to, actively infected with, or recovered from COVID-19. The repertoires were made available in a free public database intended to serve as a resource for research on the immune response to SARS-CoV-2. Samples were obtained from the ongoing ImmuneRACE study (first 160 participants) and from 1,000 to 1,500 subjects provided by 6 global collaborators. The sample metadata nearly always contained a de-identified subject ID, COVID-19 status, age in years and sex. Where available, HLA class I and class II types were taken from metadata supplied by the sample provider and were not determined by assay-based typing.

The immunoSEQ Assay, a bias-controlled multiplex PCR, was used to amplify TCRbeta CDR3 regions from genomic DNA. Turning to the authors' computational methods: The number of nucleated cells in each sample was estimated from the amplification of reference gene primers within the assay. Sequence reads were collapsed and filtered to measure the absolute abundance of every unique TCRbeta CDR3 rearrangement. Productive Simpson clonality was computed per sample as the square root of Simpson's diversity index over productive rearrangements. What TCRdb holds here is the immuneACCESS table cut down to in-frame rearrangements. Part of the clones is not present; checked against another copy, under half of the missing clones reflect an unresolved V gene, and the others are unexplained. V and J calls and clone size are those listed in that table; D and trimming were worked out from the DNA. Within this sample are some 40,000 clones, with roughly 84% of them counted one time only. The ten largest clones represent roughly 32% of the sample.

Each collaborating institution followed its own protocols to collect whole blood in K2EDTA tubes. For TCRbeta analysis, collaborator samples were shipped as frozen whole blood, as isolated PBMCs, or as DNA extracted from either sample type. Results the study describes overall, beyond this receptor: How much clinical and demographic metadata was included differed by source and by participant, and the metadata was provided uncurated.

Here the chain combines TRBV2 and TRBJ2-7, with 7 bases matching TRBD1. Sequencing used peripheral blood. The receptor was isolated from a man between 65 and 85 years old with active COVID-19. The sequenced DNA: TGTGCCAGCAGAGACAGGGTATACGAGCAGTACTTC. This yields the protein CASRDRVYEQYF.